This TCR beta chain stems from a study of CD8+CD57+ T cells in acquired aplastic anemia. This clonotype was detected many times. Using genomic DNA as the template, TCR beta VDJ and CDR3 profiling was carried out. TCRdb re-called the reads with MiXCR, one entry per CDR3 protein. This sample has under 350,000 distinct CDR3 sequences; around 60% occur once, and the top ten carry less than 10%. Germline V CDR1 and CDR2: SGHRS, YFSETQ. The CDR3 extends over 13 amino acids. Trimming stripped 3 bases from V and 1 base from J, with 5 bases between. The chain uses TRBV5-1 and TRBJ2-1; the D is unclear. The sample comprised sorted CD4+, CD8+, or CD8+CD57+ T cells (not recorded which) from PBMCs. The source is a human donor with severe aplastic anemia or a healthy control (not recorded which). The CDR3 DNA sequence: TGCGCCAGCAGCTCTAGTTCCTACAATGAGCAGTTCTTC. This codes for CASSSSSYNEQFF.